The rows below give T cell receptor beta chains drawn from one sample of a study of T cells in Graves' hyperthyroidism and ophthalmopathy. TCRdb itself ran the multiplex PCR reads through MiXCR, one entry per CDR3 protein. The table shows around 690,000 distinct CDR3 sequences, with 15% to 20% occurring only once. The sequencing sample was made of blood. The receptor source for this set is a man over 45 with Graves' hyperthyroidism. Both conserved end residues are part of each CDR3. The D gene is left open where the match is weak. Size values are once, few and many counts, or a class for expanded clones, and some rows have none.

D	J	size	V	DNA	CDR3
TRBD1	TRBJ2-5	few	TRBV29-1	TGCAGCGTTGTTGACAGGGGGCGCGGGGAGACCCAGTACTTC	CSVVDRGRGETQYF
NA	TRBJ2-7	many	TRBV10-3	TGTGCCATCAGTGACTGGCACGAGCAGTACTTC	CAISDWHEQYF
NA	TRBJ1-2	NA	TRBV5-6	TGTGCCAGCAGCTTGGCGCCAGGTGGGGAAGTACACTATGGCTACACCTTC	CASSLAPGGEVHYGYTF
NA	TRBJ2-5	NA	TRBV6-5	TGTGCCAGCAGTTACCAGTCCACCCGTGGCTTCCAAGAGACCCAGTACTTC	CASSYQSTRGFQETQYF
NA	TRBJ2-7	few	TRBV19	TGTGCCAGTAGCGGGACGCACTCCTACGAGCAGTACTTC	CASSGTHSYEQYF
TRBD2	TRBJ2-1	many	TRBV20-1	TGCAGTGCTAGTTCGCGGGAGGGATCCTACAATGAGCAGTTCTTC	CSASSREGSYNEQFF
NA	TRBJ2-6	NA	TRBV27	TGTGCCAGCAGTTCCCCATACTCTGGGGCCAACGTCCTGACTTTC	CASSSPYSGANVLTF
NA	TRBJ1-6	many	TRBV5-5	TGTGCCAGCAGCACGGGACCGGAGGATAATTCACCCCTCCACTTT	CASSTGPEDNSPLHF
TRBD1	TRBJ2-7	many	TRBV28	TGTGCCAGCAGTCCTGGACAGGGGGGTTTCTACGAGCAGTACTTC	CASSPGQGGFYEQYF
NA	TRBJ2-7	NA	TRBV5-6	TGTGCCAGCAGCTCCGCAGGGGAATGGCAGTACTTC	CASSSAGEWQYF
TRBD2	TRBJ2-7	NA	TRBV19	TGTGCCAGTAGTATAGGCCTAGCGGACGCGCAGTACTTC	CASSIGLADAQYF
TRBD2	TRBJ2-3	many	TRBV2	TGTGCCAGCAGTTCTCTTAATAGCGGGATCGCAGATACGCAGTATTTT	CASSSLNSGIADTQYF
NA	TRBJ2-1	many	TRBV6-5	TGTGCCAGCAGTTACGGGGCGGCCAATGAGCAGTTCTTC	CASSYGAANEQFF
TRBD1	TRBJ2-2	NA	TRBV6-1	TGTGCCAGCAGTGAAGGGACAGGGGCGAACACCGGGGAGCTGTTTTTT	CASSEGTGANTGELFF
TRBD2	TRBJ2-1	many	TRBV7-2	TGTGCCAGCAGCTTACTAGCGGCCTCCTACAATGAGCAGTTCTTC	CASSLLAASYNEQFF
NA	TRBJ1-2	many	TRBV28	TGTGCCAGCAGTTCCCCCGAGGGTAGGGATGGCTACACCTTC	CASSSPEGRDGYTF
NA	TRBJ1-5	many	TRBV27	TGTGCCAGCAGTTTACTAGGGGGCAATCAGCCCCAGCATTTT	CASSLLGGNQPQHF
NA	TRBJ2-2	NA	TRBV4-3	TGCGCCAGCAGCCAAGGGGGAAAATCCACCACCGGGGAGCTGTTTTTT	CASSQGGKSTTGELFF
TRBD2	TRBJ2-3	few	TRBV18	TGTGCCAGCTCACCACTTGGGACTAGAGCAGATACGCAGTATTTT	CASSPLGTRADTQYF
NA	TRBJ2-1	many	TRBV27	TGTGCCAGCAGTTTGGCGGCGAACAATGAGCAGTTCTTC	CASSLAANNEQFF
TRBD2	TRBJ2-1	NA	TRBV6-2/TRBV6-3	TGTGCCAACAGTATTACCGGGACTAGCGCTCTCAATGAGCAGTTCTTC	CANSITGTSALNEQFF
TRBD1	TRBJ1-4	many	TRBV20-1	TGCAGTGCTAGAGATCCGGGACAGGTCTATGAAAAACTGTTTTTT	CSARDPGQVYEKLFF
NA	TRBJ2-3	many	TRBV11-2	TGTGCCAGCAGCCCATGGACGCAGTATTTT	CASSPWTQYF
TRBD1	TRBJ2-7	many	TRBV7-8	TGTGCCAGCAGCTTATCGGGACAGACCCCCTACGAGCAGTACTTC	CASSLSGQTPYEQYF
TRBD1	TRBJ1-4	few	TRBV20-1	TGCAGTGCTAGATCACCAGGGGGAGGATATAATGAAAAACTGTTTTTT	CSARSPGGGYNEKLFF
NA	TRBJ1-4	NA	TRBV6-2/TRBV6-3	TGTGCCAGCAGTCCCCATGAAAAACTGTTTTTT	CASSPHEKLFF
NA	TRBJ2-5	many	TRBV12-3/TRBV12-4	TGTGCCAGCAGTTTAGGCACCGAGACCCAGTACTTC	CASSLGTETQYF
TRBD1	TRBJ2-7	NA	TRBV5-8	TGTGCCAGCAGCTTGATGGGACAGGGGGAGGGCGAGCAGTACTTC	CASSLMGQGEGEQYF
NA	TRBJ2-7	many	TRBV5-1	TGCGCCAGCAGCTTGTCTCCGACCGAGCAGTACTTC	CASSLSPTEQYF
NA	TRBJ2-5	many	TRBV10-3	TGTGCCATCAGTGACAGAGAAGAGACCCAGTACTTC	CAISDREETQYF
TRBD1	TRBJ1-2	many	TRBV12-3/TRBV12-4	TGTGCCAGCAGTTCCCCGGGACAGCACTATGGCTACACCTTC	CASSSPGQHYGYTF
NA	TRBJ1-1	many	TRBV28	TGTGCCAGCGGGTCTTTGGGGGTGAACACTGAAGCTTTCTTT	CASGSLGVNTEAFF
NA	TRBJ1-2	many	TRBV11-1	TGTGCCAGCAGCTTAAAAGTGGGCAGTAACTATGGCTACACCTTC	CASSLKVGSNYGYTF
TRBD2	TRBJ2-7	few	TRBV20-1	TGCAGTGCTAGAGATGATGGCGGGAGGGCCTTCTACGAGCAGTACTTC	CSARDDGGRAFYEQYF
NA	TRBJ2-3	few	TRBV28	TGTGCCAGCAGTTTCCGGGGCTTTAGCACAGATACGCAGTATTTT	CASSFRGFSTDTQYF
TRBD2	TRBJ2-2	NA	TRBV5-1	TGCGCCAGCGAAGGACTAGCGGGACGGACCGGGGAGCTGTTTTTT	CASEGLAGRTGELFF
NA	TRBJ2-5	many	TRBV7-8	TGTGCCAGCAGCTTAGCGGCCCGTGGGGCAGAGACCCAGTACTTC	CASSLAARGAETQYF
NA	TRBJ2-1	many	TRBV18	TGTGCCAGCTCACCACTGCCGGAAGACAATGAGCAGTTCTTC	CASSPLPEDNEQFF
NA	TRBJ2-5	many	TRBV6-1	TGTGCCTCCGCGGGGCTAGCGAGTGAGACCCAGTACTTC	CASAGLASETQYF
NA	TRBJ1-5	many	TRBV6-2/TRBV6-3	TGTGCCAGCAGTTACGGGGGTCAGCCCCAGCATTTT	CASSYGGQPQHF